A selection of T cell receptor beta chains follows, all from one sample in a study of blood T cell repertoires in COVID-19. Repertoires were generated with immunoSEQ multiplex PCR, while TCRdb's copy carries only in-frame clones and drops some. The sample has 260,000 or so clones, 88% seen once. The sample consisted of peripheral blood. All receptors derive from a man younger than 35 with active or convalescent COVID-19. CDR3s include the opening cysteine and the closing phenylalanine or tryptophan. The D gene is left open where the match is weak. The size field is filled for only some rows; it gives once, few, many or a size class.

J gene | clone size | D gene | V gene | CDR3 DNA | CDR3 protein
TRBJ2-5 | - | - | TRBV6-1 | TGTGCCAGCAGTGAAAGACTAGAGACCCAGTACTTC | CASSERLETQYF
TRBJ2-7 | - | TRBD1 | TRBV5-1 | TGCGCCAGCATGTCCGGGACAGGGGCCTACGAGCAGTACTTC | CASMSGTGAYEQYF
TRBJ2-5 | - | - | TRBV29-1 | TGCAGCGTCAAAAGGGGGAATCAAGAGACCCAGTACTTC | CSVKRGNQETQYF
TRBJ2-7 | - | TRBD1 | TRBV18 | TGTGCCAGCTCATCAGGACAGGGCGGGTACGAGCAGTACTTC | CASSSGQGGYEQYF
TRBJ1-5 | - | TRBD1 | TRBV19 | TGTGCCAGTAGTGGGGGACAGGGCGGCAATCAGCCCCAGCATTTT | CASSGGQGGNQPQHF
TRBJ2-7 | few | - | TRBV5-1 | TGCGCCAGCAGCTTACGAGGGGGGGACTCCTACGAGCAGTACTTC | CASSLRGGDSYEQYF
TRBJ2-3 | - | - | TRBV21-1 | TGTGCCAGCAGCAATTTCAGGATGGCCACAGATACGCAGTATTTT | CASSNFRMATDTQYF
TRBJ1-1 | - | TRBD1 | TRBV6-5 | TGTGCCAGCTCCAGGGGGGACATGAACACTGAAGCTTTCTTT | CASSRGDMNTEAFF
TRBJ1-1 | - | - | TRBV11-2 | TGTGCCAGCAGCTTAGTTCCAGCGCGCCCGGGCACTGAAGCTTTCTTT | CASSLVPARPGTEAFF
TRBJ1-1 | - | TRBD1 | TRBV5-4 | TGTGCCAGCATCCCCCGGGACAGGGTTAACACTGAAGCTTTCTTT | CASIPRDRVNTEAFF
TRBJ2-7 | - | TRBD1 | TRBV2 | TGTGCCAGCAGTGAAGGGACAGGGCCCTACGAGCAGTACTTC | CASSEGTGPYEQYF
TRBJ1-2 | few | TRBD1 | TRBV29-1 | TGCAGCGTGGCTTCTACATGGCAGGGGGATCCGTTTGGTGGCTACACCTTC | CSVASTWQGDPFGGYTF
TRBJ1-2 | - | TRBD1 | TRBV9 | TGTGCCAGCAGCGTAAGCGGGCAACTTGGACAGGGTAATGGCTACACCTTC | CASSVSGQLGQGNGYTF
TRBJ1-5 | - | TRBD1 | TRBV10-3 | TGTGCCATCAGTGAGTTAGACAGGGGGCGAGGTCAGCCCCAGCATTTT | CAISELDRGRGQPQHF
TRBJ1-5 | once | - | TRBV12-5 | TGTGCTAGTGGTTTGGTACAGGGTGCGCCCCAGCATTTT | CASGLVQGAPQHF
TRBJ1-2 | - | - | TRBV27 | TGTGCCAGCAGTTCCCAGTATGGTGGCTACACCTTC | CASSSQYGGYTF
TRBJ2-5 | few | TRBD2 | TRBV4-2 | TGTGCCAGCAGCCAAGGGGATTCTAGCGGGGGGGCCCGGGAGACCCAGTACTTC | CASSQGDSSGGARETQYF
TRBJ1-2 | - | TRBD1 | TRBV2 | TGTGCCAGCAGGAGAGAGACAGGGGTTTTTTATGGCTACACCTTC | CASRRETGVFYGYTF
TRBJ1-5 | once | - | TRBV5-6 | TGTGCCAGCAGCTTGGGAACCGGGCCCCAGCATTTT | CASSLGTGPQHF
TRBJ1-2 | - | TRBD1 | TRBV29-1 | TGCAGCGCCGGATCCGGGACAGGGACCTATGGCTACACCTTC | CSAGSGTGTYGYTF
TRBJ2-7 | - | - | TRBV6-2/TRBV6-3 | TGTGCCAGCAGCCCACACAGGGTTACGGGCTCCTACGAGCAGTACTTC | CASSPHRVTGSYEQYF
TRBJ1-1 | - | - | TRBV9 | TGTGCCAGCAGCCAAGCGGGGGCGCAGGGCACTGAAGCTTTCTTT | CASSQAGAQGTEAFF
TRBJ2-7 | - | TRBD1 | TRBV14 | TGTGCCAGCAGCCAAGACCGGACAGGGGTCCCCGAGCAGTACTTC | CASSQDRTGVPEQYF
TRBJ2-7 | - | TRBD1 | TRBV11-1 | TGTGCCAGCAGCTTAGCGAGGGGACAGGGAACGCTCTACGAGCAGTACTTC | CASSLARGQGTLYEQYF
TRBJ1-6 | - | - | TRBV5-1 | TGCGCCAGCAGCTTGGTGGCAGGCGGGAATTCACCCCTCCACTTT | CASSLVAGGNSPLHF
TRBJ2-7 | - | TRBD1 | TRBV19 | TGTGCCAGTAGTATGTTTTTAGGGACAGGGTACGAGCAGTACTTC | CASSMFLGTGYEQYF
TRBJ2-7 | - | - | TRBV3-1/TRBV3-2 | TGTGCCAGCAGCGACGCCGGGACTTTTCACTACGAGCAGTACTTC | CASSDAGTFHYEQYF
TRBJ2-7 | once | - | TRBV6-5 | TGTGCCAGCAGTTACTCGTGGGGACACTACGAGCAGTACTTC | CASSYSWGHYEQYF
TRBJ1-5 | - | - | TRBV5-6 | TGTGCCAGCAGCTTGGGGCAGGGAGGGGAGCATTTT | CASSLGQGGEHF
TRBJ1-1 | - | - | TRBV29-1 | TGCAGCGTTGAATCCGGTCCGGGTTTTCCGAACACTGAAGCTTTCTTT | CSVESGPGFPNTEAFF